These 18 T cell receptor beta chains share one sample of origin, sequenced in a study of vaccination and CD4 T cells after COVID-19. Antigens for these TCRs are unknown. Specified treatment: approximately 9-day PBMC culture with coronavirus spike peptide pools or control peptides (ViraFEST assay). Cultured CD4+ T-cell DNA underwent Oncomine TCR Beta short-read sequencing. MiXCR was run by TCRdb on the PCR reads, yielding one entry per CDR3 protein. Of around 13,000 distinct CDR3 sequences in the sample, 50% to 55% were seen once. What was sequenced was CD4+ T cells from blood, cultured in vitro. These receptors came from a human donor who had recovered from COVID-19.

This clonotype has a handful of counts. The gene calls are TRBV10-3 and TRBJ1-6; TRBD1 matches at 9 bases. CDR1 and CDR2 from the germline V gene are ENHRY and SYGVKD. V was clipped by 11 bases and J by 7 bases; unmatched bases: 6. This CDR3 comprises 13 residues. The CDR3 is CAARQGVNSPLHF. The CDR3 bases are TGTGCCGCTAGACAGGGGGTAAATTCACCCCTCCACTTT.

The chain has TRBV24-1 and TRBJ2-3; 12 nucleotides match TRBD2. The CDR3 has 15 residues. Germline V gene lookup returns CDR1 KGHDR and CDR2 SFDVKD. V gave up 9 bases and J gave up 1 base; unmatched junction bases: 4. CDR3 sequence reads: CATERTSGGTDTQYF. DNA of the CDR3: TGTGCCACCGAAAGGACTAGCGGGGGCACAGATACGCAGTATTTT.

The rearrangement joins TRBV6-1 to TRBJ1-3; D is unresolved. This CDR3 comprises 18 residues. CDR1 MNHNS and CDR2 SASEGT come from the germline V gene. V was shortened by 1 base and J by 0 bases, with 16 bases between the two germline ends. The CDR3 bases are TGTGCCAGCAGTGAAGACCCCGGACGGATGCACTCTGGAAACACCATATATTTT. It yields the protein CASSEDPGRMHSGNTIYF.

Here the CDR3 reads CASTRRRSDTQYF. The CDR3, as DNA: TGTGCCAGCACCCGGAGGAGGTCAGATACGCAGTATTTT. The chain employs TRBV11-1 and TRBJ2-3; possible D gene TRBD2, 5 bases. Germline CDR1 is SGHAT and CDR2 is FQDESV (reference sequence). The CDR3 runs to 13 residues. Deletions cut 7 bases from V and 4 bases from J, with 12 bases between.

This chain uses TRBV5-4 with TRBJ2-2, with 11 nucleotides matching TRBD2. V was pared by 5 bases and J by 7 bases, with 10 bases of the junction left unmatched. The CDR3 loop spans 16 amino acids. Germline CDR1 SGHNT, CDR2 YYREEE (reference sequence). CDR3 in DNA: TGTGCCAGCAGATCTTTAGCGGGAGGGCCTGGCGGGGAGCTGTTTTTT. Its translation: CASRSLAGGPGGELFF.

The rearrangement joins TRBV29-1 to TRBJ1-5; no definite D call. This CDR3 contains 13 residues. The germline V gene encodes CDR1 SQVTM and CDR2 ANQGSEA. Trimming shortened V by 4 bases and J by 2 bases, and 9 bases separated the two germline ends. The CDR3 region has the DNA TGCAGCGTTGCATACAGTGGCAATCAGCCCCAGCATTTT. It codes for CSVAYSGNQPQHF.

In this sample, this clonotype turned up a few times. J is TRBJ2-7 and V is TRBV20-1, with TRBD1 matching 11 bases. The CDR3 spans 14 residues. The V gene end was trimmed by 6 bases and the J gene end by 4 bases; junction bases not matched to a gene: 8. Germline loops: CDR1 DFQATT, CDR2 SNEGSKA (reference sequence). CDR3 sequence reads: CSAPRWDRGYEQYF. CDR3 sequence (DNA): TGCAGTGCCCCCAGGTGGGACAGGGGGTACGAGCAGTACTTC.

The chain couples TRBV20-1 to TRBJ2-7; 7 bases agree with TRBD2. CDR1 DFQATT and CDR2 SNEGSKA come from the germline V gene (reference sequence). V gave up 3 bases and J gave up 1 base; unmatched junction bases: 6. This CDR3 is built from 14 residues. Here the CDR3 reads CSASRLAESYEQYF. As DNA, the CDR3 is TGCAGTGCTAGTCGTCTAGCGGAATCCTACGAGCAGTACTTC.

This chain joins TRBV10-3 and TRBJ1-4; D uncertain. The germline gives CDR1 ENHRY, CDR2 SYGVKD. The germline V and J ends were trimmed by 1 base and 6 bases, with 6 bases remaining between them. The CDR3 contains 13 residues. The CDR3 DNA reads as TGTGCCATCAGTGAGTTACAATATGAAAAACTGTTTTTT. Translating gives CAISELQYEKLFF.

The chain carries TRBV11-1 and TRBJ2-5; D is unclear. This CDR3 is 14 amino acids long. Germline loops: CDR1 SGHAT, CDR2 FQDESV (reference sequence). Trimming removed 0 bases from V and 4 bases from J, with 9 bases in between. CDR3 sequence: CASSLASRVETQYF. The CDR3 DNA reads TGTGCCAGCAGCTTAGCGAGTCGAGTAGAGACCCAGTACTTC.

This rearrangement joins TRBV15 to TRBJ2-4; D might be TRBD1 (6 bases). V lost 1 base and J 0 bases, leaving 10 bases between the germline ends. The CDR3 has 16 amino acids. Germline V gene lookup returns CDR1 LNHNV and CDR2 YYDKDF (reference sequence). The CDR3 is CATSRAQGSAKNIQYF. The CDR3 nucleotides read TGTGCCACCAGCAGAGCCCAGGGGTCAGCCAAAAACATTCAGTACTTC.

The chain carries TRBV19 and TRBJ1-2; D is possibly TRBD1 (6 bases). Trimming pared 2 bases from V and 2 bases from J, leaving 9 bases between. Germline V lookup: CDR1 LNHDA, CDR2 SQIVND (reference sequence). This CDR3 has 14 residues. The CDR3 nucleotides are TGTGCCAGTAGTATAATCGGACAGAACTATGGCTACACCTTC. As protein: CASSIIGQNYGYTF.

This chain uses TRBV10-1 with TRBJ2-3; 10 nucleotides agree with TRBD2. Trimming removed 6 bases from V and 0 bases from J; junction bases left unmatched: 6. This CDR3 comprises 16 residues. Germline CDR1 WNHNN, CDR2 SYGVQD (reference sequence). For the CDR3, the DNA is TGCGCCAGCAGCGAATCACTAGCGGGAAGCACAGATACGCAGTATTTT. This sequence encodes CASSESLAGSTDTQYF.

The CDR3 region has the DNA TGCGCCAGCAGCTTGACTGGGACAGCGAACACTGAAGCTTTCTTT. Translated, it gives CASSLTGTANTEAFF. The chain combines TRBV5-1 with TRBJ1-1; TRBD1 matches 7 bases. The trim removed 1 base at V and 1 base at J, leaving 4 bases unmatched. The germline gives CDR1 SGHRS, CDR2 YFSETQ. This CDR3 is built from 15 residues.

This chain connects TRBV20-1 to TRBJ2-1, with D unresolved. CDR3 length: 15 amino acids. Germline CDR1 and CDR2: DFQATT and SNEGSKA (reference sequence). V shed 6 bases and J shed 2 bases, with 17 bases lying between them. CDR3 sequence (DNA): TGCAGTGCAAGAACCGTTCAAGCTCCCTACAATGAGCAGTTCTTC. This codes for CSARTVQAPYNEQFF.

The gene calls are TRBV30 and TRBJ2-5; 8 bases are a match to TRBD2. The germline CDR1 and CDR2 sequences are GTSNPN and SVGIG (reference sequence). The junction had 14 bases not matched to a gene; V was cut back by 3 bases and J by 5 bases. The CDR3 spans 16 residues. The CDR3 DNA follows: TGTGCCTGGAGCGCCGGAGCAAGCGGGAGTAGGGAGACCCAGTACTTC. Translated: CAWSAGASGSRETQYF.

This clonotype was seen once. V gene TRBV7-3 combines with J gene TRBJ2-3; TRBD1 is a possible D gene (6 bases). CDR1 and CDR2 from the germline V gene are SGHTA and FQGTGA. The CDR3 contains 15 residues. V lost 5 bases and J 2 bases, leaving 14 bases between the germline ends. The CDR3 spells CASSESGTNTDTQYF. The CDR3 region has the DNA TGTGCCAGCAGCGAGTCCGGGACAAACACAGATACGCAGTATTTT.

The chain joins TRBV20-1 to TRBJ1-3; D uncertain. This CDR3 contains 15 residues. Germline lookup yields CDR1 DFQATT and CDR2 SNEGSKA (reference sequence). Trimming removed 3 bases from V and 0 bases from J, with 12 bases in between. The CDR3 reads CSASNPGGSGNTIYF. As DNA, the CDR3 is TGCAGTGCTAGTAACCCCGGAGGCTCTGGAAACACCATATATTTT.